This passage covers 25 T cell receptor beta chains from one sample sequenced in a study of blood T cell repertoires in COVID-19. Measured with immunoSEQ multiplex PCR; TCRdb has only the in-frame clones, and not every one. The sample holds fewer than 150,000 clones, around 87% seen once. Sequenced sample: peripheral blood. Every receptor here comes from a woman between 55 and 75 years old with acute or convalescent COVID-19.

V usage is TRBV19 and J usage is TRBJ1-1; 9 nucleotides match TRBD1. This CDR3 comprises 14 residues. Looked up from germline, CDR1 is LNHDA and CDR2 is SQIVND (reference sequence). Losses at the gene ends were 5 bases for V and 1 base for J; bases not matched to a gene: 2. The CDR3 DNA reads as TGTGCCAGTAGTGCGGACAGGGGGAACACTGAAGCTTTCTTT. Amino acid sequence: CASSADRGNTEAFF.

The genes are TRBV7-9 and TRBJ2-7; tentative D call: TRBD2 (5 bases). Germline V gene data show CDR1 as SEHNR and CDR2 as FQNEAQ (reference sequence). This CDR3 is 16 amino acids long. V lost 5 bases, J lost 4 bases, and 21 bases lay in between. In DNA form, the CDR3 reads TGTGCCAGCAGCCCCCACCTGTGGGGAGATCGTTACGAGCAGTACTTC. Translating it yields CASSPHLWGDRYEQYF. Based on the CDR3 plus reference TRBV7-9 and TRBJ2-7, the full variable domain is DTGVSQNPRHKITKRGQNVTFRCDPISEHNRLYWYRQTLGQGPEFLTYFQNEAQLEKSRLLSDRFSAERPKGSFSTLEIQRTEQGDSAMYLCASSPHLWGDRYEQYFGPGTRLTVT.

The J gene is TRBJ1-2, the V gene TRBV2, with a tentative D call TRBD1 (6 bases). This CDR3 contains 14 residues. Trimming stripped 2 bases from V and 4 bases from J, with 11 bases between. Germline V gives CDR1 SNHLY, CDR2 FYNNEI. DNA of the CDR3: TGTGCCAGCAGTGAAAGGGGGGGGTTCTATGGCTACACCTTC. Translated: CASSERGGFYGYTF.

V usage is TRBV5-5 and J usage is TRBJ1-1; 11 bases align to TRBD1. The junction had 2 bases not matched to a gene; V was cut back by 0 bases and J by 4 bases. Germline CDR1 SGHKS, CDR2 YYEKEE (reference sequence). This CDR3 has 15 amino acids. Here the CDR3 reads CASSLVGTGGTEAFF. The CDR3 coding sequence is TGTGCCAGCAGCTTGGTGGGGACAGGGGGCACTGAAGCTTTCTTT.

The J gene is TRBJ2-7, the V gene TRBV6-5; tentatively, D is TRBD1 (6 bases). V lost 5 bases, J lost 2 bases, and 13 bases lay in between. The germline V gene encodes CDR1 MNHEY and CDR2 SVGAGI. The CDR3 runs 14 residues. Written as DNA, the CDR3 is TGTGCCAGCAGTAATGACAGGAGCCCCTACGAGCAGTACTTC. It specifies CASSNDRSPYEQYF.

The CDR3 sequence is CASRRTGGTDTQYF. The CDR3 coding sequence is TGTGCCAGCAGGCGGACAGGGGGCACAGATACGCAGTATTTT. V and J are TRBV6-5 and TRBJ2-3; TRBD1 aligns across 9 bases. J gave up 1 base and V 6 bases, and 2 bases lay outside the gene matches. This CDR3 is built from 14 residues. Germline V CDR1 and CDR2: MNHEY, SVGAGI.

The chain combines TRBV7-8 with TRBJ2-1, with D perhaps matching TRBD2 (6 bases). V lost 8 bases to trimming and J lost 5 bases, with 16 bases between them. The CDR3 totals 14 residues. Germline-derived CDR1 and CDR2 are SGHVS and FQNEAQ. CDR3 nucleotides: TGTGCCAGCGTCGATGCGGGATTCCACAATGAGCAGTTCTTC. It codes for CASVDAGFHNEQFF.

The CDR3 sequence is CASSAWDRENEKLFF. CDR3 sequence (DNA): TGTGCCAGCAGCGCTTGGGACAGAGAAAATGAAAAACTGTTTTTT. J is TRBJ1-4 and V is TRBV2; 7 nucleotides align to TRBD1. The CDR3 spans 15 residues. After removal of 6 bases from V and 5 bases from J, the junction contained 9 bases not matched to a gene. Germline V gives CDR1 SNHLY, CDR2 FYNNEI.

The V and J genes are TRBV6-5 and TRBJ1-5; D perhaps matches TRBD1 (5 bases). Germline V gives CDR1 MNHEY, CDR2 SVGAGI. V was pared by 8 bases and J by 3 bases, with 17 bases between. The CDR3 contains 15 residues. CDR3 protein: CASSEVGGYNQPQHF. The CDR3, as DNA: TGTGCCAGCTCAGAGGTTGGGGGGTACAATCAGCCCCAGCATTTT.

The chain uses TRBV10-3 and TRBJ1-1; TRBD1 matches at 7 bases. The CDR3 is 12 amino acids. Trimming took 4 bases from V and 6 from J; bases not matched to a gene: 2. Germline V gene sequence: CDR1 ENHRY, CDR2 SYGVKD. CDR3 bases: TGTGCCATCAGTGTAGGGACAGCTGAAGCTTTCTTT. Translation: CAISVGTAEAFF.

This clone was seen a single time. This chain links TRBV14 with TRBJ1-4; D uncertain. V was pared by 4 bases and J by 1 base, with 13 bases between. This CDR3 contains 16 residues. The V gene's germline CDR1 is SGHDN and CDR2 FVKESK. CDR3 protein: CASSRSGGVTNEKLFF. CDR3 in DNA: TGTGCCAGCAGCCGCAGCGGTGGGGTAACTAATGAAAAACTGTTTTTT.

For the CDR3, the DNA is TGTGCCACCAGTGAACAGGGGAAGGGGACCTACAATGAGCAGTTCTTC. Amino acids: CATSEQGKGTYNEQFF. The chain is built from TRBV24-1 and TRBJ2-1; 7 positions agree with TRBD1. The germline gives CDR1 KGHDR, CDR2 SFDVKD. The CDR3 totals 16 residues. V was clipped by 4 bases and J by 2 bases; unmatched bases: 7.

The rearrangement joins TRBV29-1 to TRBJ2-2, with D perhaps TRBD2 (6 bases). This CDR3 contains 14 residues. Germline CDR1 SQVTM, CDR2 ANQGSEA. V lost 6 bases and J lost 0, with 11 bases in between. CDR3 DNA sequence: TGCAGCGTCCGCAGGGAGGCGAACACCGGGGAGCTGTTTTTT. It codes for CSVRREANTGELFF.

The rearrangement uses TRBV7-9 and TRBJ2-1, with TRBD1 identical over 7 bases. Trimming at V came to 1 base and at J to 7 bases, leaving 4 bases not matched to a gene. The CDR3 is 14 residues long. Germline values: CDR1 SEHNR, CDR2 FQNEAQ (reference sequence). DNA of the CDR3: TGTGCCAGCAGCTTAGAGACAGGGTGGAATGAGCAGTTCTTC. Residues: CASSLETGWNEQFF.

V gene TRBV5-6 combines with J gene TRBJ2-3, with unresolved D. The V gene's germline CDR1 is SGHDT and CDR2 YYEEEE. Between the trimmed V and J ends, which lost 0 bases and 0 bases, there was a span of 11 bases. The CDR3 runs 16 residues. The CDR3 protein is CASSLVAGPSTDTQYF. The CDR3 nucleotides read TGTGCCAGCAGCTTGGTGGCAGGCCCTAGCACAGATACGCAGTATTTT.

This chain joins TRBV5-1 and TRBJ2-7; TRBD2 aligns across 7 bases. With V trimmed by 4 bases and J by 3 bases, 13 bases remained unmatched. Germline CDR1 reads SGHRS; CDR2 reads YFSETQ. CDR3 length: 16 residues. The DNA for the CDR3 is TGCGCCAGCAGCCGGCGGGGAGTGGGAGGGAACTACGAGCAGTACTTC. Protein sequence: CASSRRGVGGNYEQYF. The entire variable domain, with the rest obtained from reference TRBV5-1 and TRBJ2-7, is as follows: KAGVTQTPRYLIKTRGQQVTLSCSPISGHRSVSWYQQTPGQGLQFLFEYFSETQRNKGNFPGRFSGRQFSNSRSEMNVSTLELGDSALYLCASSRRGVGGNYEQYFGPGTRLTVT.

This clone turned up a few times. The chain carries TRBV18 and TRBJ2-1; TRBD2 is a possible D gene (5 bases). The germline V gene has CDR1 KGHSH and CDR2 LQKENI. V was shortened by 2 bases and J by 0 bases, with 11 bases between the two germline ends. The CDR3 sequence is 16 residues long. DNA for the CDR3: TGTGCCAGCTCACCAGCAGCGGCTAACTCCTACAATGAGCAGTTCTTC. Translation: CASSPAAANSYNEQFF. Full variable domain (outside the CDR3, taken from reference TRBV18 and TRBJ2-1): NAGVMQNPRHLVRRRGQEARLRCSPMKGHSHVYWYRQLPEEGLKFMVYLQKENIIDESGMPKERFSAEFPKEGPSILRIQQVVRGDSAAYFCASSPAAANSYNEQFFGPGTRLTVL.

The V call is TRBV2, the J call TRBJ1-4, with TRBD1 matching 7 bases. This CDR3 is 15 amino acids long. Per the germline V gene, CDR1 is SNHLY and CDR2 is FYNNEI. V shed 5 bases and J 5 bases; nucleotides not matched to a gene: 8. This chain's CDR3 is CASSTQGLVNEKLFF. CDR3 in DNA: TGTGCCAGCAGTACACAGGGGCTAGTAAATGAAAAACTGTTTTTT.

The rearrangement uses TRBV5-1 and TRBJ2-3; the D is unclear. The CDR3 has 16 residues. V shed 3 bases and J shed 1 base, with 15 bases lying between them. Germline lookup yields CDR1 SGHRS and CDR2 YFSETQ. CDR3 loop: CASSSQDFPGTDTQYF. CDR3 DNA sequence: TGCGCCAGCAGCTCTCAAGATTTCCCGGGCACAGATACGCAGTATTTT.

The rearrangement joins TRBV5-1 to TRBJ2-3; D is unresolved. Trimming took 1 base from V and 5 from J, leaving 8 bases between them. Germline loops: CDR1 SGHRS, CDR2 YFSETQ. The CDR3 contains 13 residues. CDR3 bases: TGCGCCAGCAGCTTGATTTACGGAGATACGCAGTATTTT. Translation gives CASSLIYGDTQYF. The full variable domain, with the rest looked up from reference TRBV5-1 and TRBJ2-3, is KAGVTQTPRYLIKTRGQQVTLSCSPISGHRSVSWYQQTPGQGLQFLFEYFSETQRNKGNFPGRFSGRQFSNSRSEMNVSTLELGDSALYLCASSLIYGDTQYFGPGTRLTVL.

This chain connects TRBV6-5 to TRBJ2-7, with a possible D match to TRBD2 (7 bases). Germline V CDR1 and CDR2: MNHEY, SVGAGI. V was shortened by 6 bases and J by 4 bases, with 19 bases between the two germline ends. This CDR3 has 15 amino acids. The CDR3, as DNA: TGTGCCAGCAGGGGGGGGCCCGCTCTGGGGTACGAGCAGTACTTC. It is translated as CASRGGPALGYEQYF.

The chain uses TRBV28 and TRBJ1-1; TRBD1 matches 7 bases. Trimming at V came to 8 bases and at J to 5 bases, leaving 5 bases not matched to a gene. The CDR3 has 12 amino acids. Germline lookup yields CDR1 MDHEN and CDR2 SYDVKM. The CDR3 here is CASRSGGTEAFF. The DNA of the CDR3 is TGTGCCAGCCGATCAGGGGGGACTGAAGCTTTCTTT.

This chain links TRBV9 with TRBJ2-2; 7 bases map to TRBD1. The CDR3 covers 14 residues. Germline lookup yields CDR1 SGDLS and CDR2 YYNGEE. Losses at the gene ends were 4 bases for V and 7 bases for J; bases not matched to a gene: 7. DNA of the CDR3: TGTGCCAGCAGCCCTCGGACAGGAAACGGGGAGCTGTTTTTT. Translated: CASSPRTGNGELFF. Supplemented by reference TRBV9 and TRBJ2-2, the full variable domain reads DSGVTQTPKHLITATGQRVTLRCSPRSGDLSVYWYQQSLDQGLQFLIQYYNGEERAKGNILERFSAQQFPDLHSELNLSSLELGDSALYFCASSPRTGNGELFFGEGSRLTVL.

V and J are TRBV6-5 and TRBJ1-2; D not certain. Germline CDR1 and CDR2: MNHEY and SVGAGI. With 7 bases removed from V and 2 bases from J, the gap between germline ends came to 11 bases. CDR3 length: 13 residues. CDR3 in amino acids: CASTGQPNYGYTF. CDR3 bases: TGTGCCAGCACCGGTCAACCGAACTATGGCTACACCTTC.

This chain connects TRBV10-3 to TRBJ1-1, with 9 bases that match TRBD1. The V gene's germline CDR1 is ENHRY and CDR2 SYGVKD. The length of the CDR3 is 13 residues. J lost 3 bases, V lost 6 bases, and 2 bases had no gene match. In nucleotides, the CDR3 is TGTGCCATCAGCTGGACAGGGGACACTGAAGCTTTCTTT. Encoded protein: CAISWTGDTEAFF.